This TCR beta chain was sequenced for a study of T cells in localized non-small cell lung cancer (dated by TCRdb to between 2020 and 2021). Notes on the research overall: The study examined T cell repertoires in hundreds of patients with early-stage NSCLC and compared tumors with uninvolved tumor-adjacent lungs. A mean age of 66.3 years was recorded for the NSCLC patients, of whom 129 were male and 95 to 110 were female. All 236 NSCLC patients in the cohort were treatment-naive and had localized lung tumors that were resected.

TCR beta CDR3 regions were sequenced from DNA using the immunoSEQ Assay. The study's own analysis went as follows. To compute T cell density, TCR beta template counts were normalized to usable DNA, which was estimated by amplifying housekeeping genes. Richness was estimated with the preseqR package, extrapolating to 400,000 templates for PBMC samples and 120,000 templates for tissue samples. Clonality was calculated as one minus Pielou's evenness. Tissue-enriched TCRs were identified through differential abundance testing performed on productive amino-acid clonotypes, with a minimum total count of 5 and an alpha of 0.1. The Jaccard Index and the Morisita Overlap Index were used to measure repertoire overlap between compartments. GLIPH grouped TCR beta CDR3s together with public tetramer-defined viral CDR3s, and a viral motif had to include at least three viral sequences and also show V-gene enrichment. TCRdb stores this immuneACCESS table with in-frame sequences only. Part of the clones is absent; in the studies checked, under half of the shortfall reflects unresolved V genes, and no reason is known for the rest. V, J and clone size are taken as reported in that table, and D and trimming were inferred from the DNA itself. Recorded for this sample are tens of thousands of clones; over 75% of them occurred a single time. The ten largest clones capture less than 9.5% of the sample.

At diagnosis, tumor, uninvolved tumor-adjacent lung and peripheral blood were collected and then preserved as a mix of FFPE and fresh-frozen material. For TCR repertoire profiling, the blood samples were analyzed as peripheral blood mononuclear cells. The trim is 3 bases for V and 0 bases for J, with a gap of 10 bases between the germline ends. Taken from the germline V gene, the CDR1 and CDR2 loops are SGHRS and YFSETQ. Reading from cysteine to phenylalanine, the CDR3 counts 14 amino acids. Only the CDR3 DNA stays, 42 bases, in frame from base 1. Concerning this clone itself: It has no known antigen specificity. Per-base qualities were not stored, and no clone one base away is much larger.

Broad study findings and their caveats: Uninvolved tumor-adjacent lung showed the highest T cell clonality, higher than tumor, which suggests more focused antigenic responses in the uninvolved tumor-adjacent lung. Higher T cell density in blood was associated with longer overall survival, whereas higher clonality in adjacent lung was associated with shorter survival. Because the study design was exploratory, TCR variables were selected using unadjusted p-values without false-discovery rate correction. Because multi-region sequencing of the tumors was not done, intratumor heterogeneity could not be ruled out. A median of 57 of the top 100 tumor clones were detected in paired uninvolved adjacent lung, and under 30 of these tumor clones were also found among the top 100 clones of the paired uninvolved adjacent lung.

The TCR was taken from a female donor at least 60 years old with stage I lung adenocarcinoma. The chain couples TRBV5-1 to TRBJ2-7; the D segment cannot be called with confidence. The sequences come from peripheral blood, collected before any cancer treatment. The CDR3 loop reads CASSSTSVSYEQYF. The DNA reads TGCGCCAGCAGCTCAACCTCAGTCTCCTACGAGCAGTACTTC.